The table lists the clone carrying this TCR beta chain with a few counts. What it recognizes is unknown. The data were taken from a study of blood T cells in healthy people across ages. This CDR3 spans 16 amino acids. Germline CDR1 and CDR2: LGHNA and YSLEER. The trim removed 1 base at V and 4 bases at J, leaving 4 bases unmatched. General study results and limits: The long-lived group displayed more naive CD4+ cells, plus higher diversity, than the aged donors did.

The second PCR ran roughly 7 to 12 cycles with a sample-barcoded 5' primer and J-beta primers. TCRdb re-analysed the 5' RACE reads in MiXCR, keeping a single row per CDR3 protein. Of fewer than 900,000 distinct CDR3 sequences in the sample, 35% to 45% were seen once. Sequences were obtained from blood. The V gene is TRBV4-3, the J gene TRBJ2-1; 10 bases fit TRBD2. This receptor was identified in a woman in her sixties in good health. CDR3 in DNA: TGCGCCAGCAGCCAAGCGCAAGCGGGAGGGTACAATGAGCAGTTCTTC. Translation: CASSQAQAGGYNEQFF.